Each of the 17 T cell receptor beta chains below was sequenced from the same sample in a study of Ad26.COV2.S vaccination and SARS-CoV-2 variants listed by TCRdb under 2021. The treatment or condition label of this sample denotes: approximately 18 received Ad26.COV2.S at low or high dose, single or two shots; about 5 received placebo; per-sample allocation not given. Repertoires of vaccine and placebo recipients were sequenced from samples taken on day 63 after the first injection. The library was obtained by the immunoSEQ multiplex PCR assay. TCRdb obtained this table from immuneACCESS and retained in-frame rearrangements with V and J assigned. These tables miss some clones; where compared with another copy, unresolved V genes account for less than half of the shortfall, and the remainder is unexplained. The sample records more than 300,000 clones, 70% to 90% of which are singletons. Roughly 10% of the sample rests with the top ten.

The sequencing here drew on peripheral blood, taken in a trial of Ad26.COV2.S vaccine versus placebo. The receptors derive from a person aged 18-60 years who received the Ad26.COV2.S COVID-19 vaccine or a placebo.

The genes are TRBV7-2 and TRBJ2-4; TRBD1 aligns across 8 bases. V lost 5 bases to trimming and J lost 1 base; unmatched junction nucleotides: 10. This CDR3 has 17 amino acids. From germline, CDR1 is SGHTA and CDR2 FQGNSA. CDR3 bases: TGTGCCAGCAGCGCCAGGCTGGACAGGGTGGCCAAAAACATTCAGTACTTC. This encodes CASSARLDRVAKNIQYF.

The chain recombines TRBV10-3 with TRBJ2-3; no reliable D call. The germline V gene encodes CDR1 ENHRY and CDR2 SYGVKD. CDR3 size: 13 residues. Deletions cut 6 bases from V and 2 bases from J, with 9 bases between. CDR3 in DNA: TGTGCCATCAGACTCGCGTTCACAGATACGCAGTATTTT. Amino acids: CAIRLAFTDTQYF.

The chain carries TRBV4-2 and TRBJ2-7; D may match TRBD1 or TRBD2 (6 bases each). CDR3 length: 15 amino acids. The germline CDR1 and CDR2 sequences are LGHNA and YNFKEQ. V lost 1 base to trimming and J lost 0 bases, with 10 bases between them. DNA for the CDR3: TGTGCCAGCAGCCAAGGGGGGGCCTCCTCCTACGAGCAGTACTTC. Translated: CASSQGGASSYEQYF.

The chain has TRBV5-1 and TRBJ1-6; TRBD1 might be the D (5 bases). Per germline, CDR1 SGHRS and CDR2 YFSETQ. V was cut by 5 bases and J by 13 bases, with 22 bases left in between. The CDR3 sequence is 15 residues long. The CDR3 coding sequence is TGCGCCAGCAGAGCCTTACCCCAGTCCTGGGGGCCCCTCCACTTT. Translation gives CASRALPQSWGPLHF. Full variable domain (outside the CDR3, taken from reference TRBV5-1 and TRBJ1-6): KAGVTQTPRYLIKTRGQQVTLSCSPISGHRSVSWYQQTPGQGLQFLFEYFSETQRNKGNFPGRFSGRQFSNSRSEMNVSTLELGDSALYLCASRALPQSWGPLHFGNGTRLTVT.

The chain employs TRBV5-4 and TRBJ1-1; D not certain. The germline V and J ends were trimmed by 0 bases and 3 bases, with 12 bases remaining between them. Germline assignment: CDR1 SGHNT and CDR2 YYREEE (reference sequence). The CDR3 has 15 residues. The CDR3 here is CASSLAGRAYTEAFF. CDR3 sequence (DNA): TGTGCCAGCAGCTTGGCCGGAAGGGCCTACACTGAAGCTTTCTTT.

The chain links TRBV28 to TRBJ1-3, with a tentative D call TRBD1 (6 bases). The V end lost 6 bases, the J end lost 4 bases, and 13 bases lay between the germline ends. CDR1 is MDHEN and CDR2 is SYDVKM in the germline V gene. The CDR3 consists of 14 residues. The CDR3 is CASRLTGSGNTIYF. The CDR3 coding sequence is TGTGCCAGCAGACTAACAGGGTCCGGAAACACCATATATTTT.

Concerning this clone: This CDR3 is also generated by other DNA sequences in the sample. V gene TRBV6-2 or TRBV6-3 combines with J gene TRBJ1-2; D remains unclear. CDR1 MNHEY and CDR2 SVGEGT come from the germline V gene. The CDR3 totals 12 residues. V was trimmed by 0 bases and J by 4 bases, leaving 3 bases between them. This CDR3 is CASSYSSYGYTF. The DNA of the CDR3 is TGTGCCAGCAGTTACTCGTCCTATGGCTACACCTTC.

The chain couples TRBV29-1 to TRBJ2-7; the D gene is possibly TRBD1 (8 bases). The germline V gene has CDR1 SQVTM and CDR2 ANQGSEA. The V and J ends lost 0 bases and 4 bases respectively, with 16 bases between them. The CDR3 consists of 15 residues. The CDR3 region has the DNA TGCAGCGTTGAAGAGAAGGACAGGGAGGGGTACGAGCAGTACTTC. It codes for CSVEEKDREGYEQYF.

The gene calls are TRBV5-4 and TRBJ1-2; 7 bases map to TRBD1. V was pared by 3 bases and J by 0 bases, with 5 bases of the junction left unmatched. Per germline, CDR1 SGHNT and CDR2 YYREEE (reference sequence). This CDR3 has 15 residues. CDR3 sequence reads: CASSYLDRTNYGYTF. The CDR3 nucleotides are TGTGCCAGCAGCTATCTGGACAGGACTAACTATGGCTACACCTTC.

J is TRBJ2-5 and V is TRBV27; either TRBD1 or TRBD2 may supply D (5 bases each). The germline V gene has CDR1 MNHEY and CDR2 SMNVEV (reference sequence). Between the trimmed V and J ends, which lost 4 bases and 2 bases, there was a span of 11 bases. This CDR3 is built from 14 residues. CDR3 protein: CASSSRDRQETQYF. The DNA of the CDR3 is TGTGCCAGCAGTTCCCGGGACCGTCAAGAGACCCAGTACTTC.

The gene calls are TRBV3-1 (or the pseudogene TRBV3-2) and TRBJ2-1; D gene uncertain. From germline, CDR1 is LGHDT and CDR2 YNNKEL (reference sequence). V lost 1 base to trimming and J lost 0 bases, with 10 bases between them. This CDR3 has 16 residues. The CDR3 spells CASSQVYLSSYNEQFF. The CDR3, as DNA: TGTGCCAGCAGCCAAGTCTACTTGAGCTCCTACAATGAGCAGTTCTTC.

The chain joins TRBV5-6 to TRBJ2-7; no reliable D call. The germline CDR1 and CDR2 sequences are SGHDT and YYEEEE. The CDR3 spans 13 residues. Deletions cut 0 bases from V and 0 bases from J, with 4 bases between. In nucleotides, the CDR3 is TGTGCCAGCAGCTTGGCAGCCTCCTACGAGCAGTACTTC. Translation gives CASSLAASYEQYF.

This clone was seen only once. This chain links TRBV6-5 with TRBJ2-4; the D is unclear. CDR1 is MNHEY and CDR2 is SVGAGI in the germline V gene. The CDR3 sequence is 11 residues long. V gave up 2 bases and J gave up 8 bases, with 4 bases separating them. This CDR3 reads CASSYGDIQYF. CDR3 nucleotide sequence: TGTGCCAGCAGTTACGGGGACATTCAGTACTTC.

The chain employs TRBV3-1 (or the pseudogene TRBV3-2) and TRBJ2-2; possibly TRBD2 for D (6 bases). Germline V CDR1 and CDR2: LGHDT, YNNKEL (reference sequence). CDR3 length: 15 residues. The ends were cut back, 1 base at V and 6 bases at J, with 12 bases in the middle. The CDR3 loop is CASSQAGAFPGELFF. The CDR3 DNA is TGTGCCAGCAGCCAAGCGGGAGCTTTTCCCGGGGAGCTGTTTTTT.

V usage is TRBV12-3 or TRBV12-4 and J usage is TRBJ1-2, with TRBD1 as a possible D gene (6 bases). Trimming cost V 3 bases and J 7 bases, with 12 bases left between them. The CDR3 spans 13 residues. CDR3: CASSFRGGGGYTF. The CDR3 DNA reads TGTGCCAGCAGTTTCCGAGGAGGGGGTGGCTACACCTTC.

The gene calls are TRBV7-2 and TRBJ1-4; D gene unclear. Trimming removed 5 bases at V and 1 base at J, with 2 bases between. The CDR3 is 12 amino acids. CDR1 and CDR2 from the germline V gene are SGHTA and FQGNSA. The CDR3 spells CASSVTNEKLFF. CDR3 nucleotides: TGTGCCAGCAGCGTAACTAATGAAAAACTGTTTTTT.

The chain carries TRBV5-1 and TRBJ2-7; 7 bases map to TRBD1. The CDR3 is 14 amino acids. Germline V gene lookup returns CDR1 SGHRS and CDR2 YFSETQ. Trimming at V came to 3 bases and at J to 1 base, leaving 4 bases not matched to a gene. CDR3 sequence: CASSSGQASYEQYF. The CDR3 DNA follows: TGCGCCAGCAGCTCCGGACAGGCTTCCTACGAGCAGTACTTC.